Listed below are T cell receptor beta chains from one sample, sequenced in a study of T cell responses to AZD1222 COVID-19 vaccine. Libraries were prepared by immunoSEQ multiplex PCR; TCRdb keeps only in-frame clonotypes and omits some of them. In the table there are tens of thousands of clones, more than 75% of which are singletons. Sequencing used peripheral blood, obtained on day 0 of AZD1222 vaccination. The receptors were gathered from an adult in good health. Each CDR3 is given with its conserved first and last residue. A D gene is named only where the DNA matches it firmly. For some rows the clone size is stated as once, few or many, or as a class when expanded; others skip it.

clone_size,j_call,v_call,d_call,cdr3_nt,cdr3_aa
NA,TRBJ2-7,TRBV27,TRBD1,TGTGCCAGCAGTTCGCAGGGGGTAGGGGAATGGGTAGTGCAGTACTTC,CASSSQGVGEWVVQYF
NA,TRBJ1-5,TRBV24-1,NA,TGTGCCACCAGTGATTACAATCAGCCCCAGCATTTT,CATSDYNQPQHF
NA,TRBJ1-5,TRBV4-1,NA,TGCGCCAGCAGCCCGGACGGGCCCAATCAGCCCCAGCATTTT,CASSPDGPNQPQHF
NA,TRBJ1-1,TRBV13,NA,TGTGCCAGCAGCTCATTAAGCATGAACACTGAAGCTTTCTTT,CASSSLSMNTEAFF
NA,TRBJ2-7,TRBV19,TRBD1,TGTGCCAGTAGTACCAGTCCCGGGACAGGGGGCCGCACCTACGAGCAGTACTTC,CASSTSPGTGGRTYEQYF
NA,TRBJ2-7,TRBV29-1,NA,TGCAGCGTTGGGCGGAGAGACGAGCAGTACTTC,CSVGRRDEQYF
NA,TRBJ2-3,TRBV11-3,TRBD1,TGTGCCAGCAGCTTAGGACAGGGGGAATACACAGATACGCAGTATTTT,CASSLGQGEYTDTQYF
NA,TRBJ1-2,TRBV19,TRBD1,TGTGCCACTCCAACGGGACAGGGAACGGACTATGGCTACACCTTC,CATPTGQGTDYGYTF
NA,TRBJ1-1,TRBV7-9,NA,TGTGCCAGCAGCTTAGTGTTCGTGAACACTGAAGCTTTCTTT,CASSLVFVNTEAFF
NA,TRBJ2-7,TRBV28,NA,TGTGCCAGCACCGGTCAGGACATTTCCTACGAGCAGTACTTC,CASTGQDISYEQYF
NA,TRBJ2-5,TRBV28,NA,TGTGCCAGCAGTTTGGGGGTGACCCAGTACTTC,CASSLGVTQYF
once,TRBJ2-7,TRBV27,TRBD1,TGTGCCAGCAGTCACCGGGACAGGGGCTACGAGCAGTACTTC,CASSHRDRGYEQYF
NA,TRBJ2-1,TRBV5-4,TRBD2,TGTGCCAGCAGCTTGGGACTAGCGGGCACAGACAATGAGCAGTTCTTC,CASSLGLAGTDNEQFF
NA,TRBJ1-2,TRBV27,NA,TGTGCCAGCAGTTTGGGCAGTGGGGTTGACAGGACTGGCTACACCTTC,CASSLGSGVDRTGYTF
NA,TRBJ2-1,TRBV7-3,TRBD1,TGTGCCAGCAGCTTCCAGGGGGCAATGGCCAATGAGCAGTTCTTC,CASSFQGAMANEQFF
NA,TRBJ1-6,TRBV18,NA,TGTGCCAGCTCTCGAGTCGAAGACAATTCACCCCTCCACTTT,CASSRVEDNSPLHF
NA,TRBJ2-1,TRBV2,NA,TGTGCCAGCAGTGAAGGGCGCAGCTACAATGAGCAGTTCTTC,CASSEGRSYNEQFF
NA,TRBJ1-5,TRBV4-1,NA,TGCGCCAGCAGCCAAGCGCCCCTTGAGGATCAGCCCCAGCATTTT,CASSQAPLEDQPQHF
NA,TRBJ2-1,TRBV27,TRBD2,TGTGCCAGCAGTCCGATTCGGACTAGTCACAATGAGCAGTTCTTC,CASSPIRTSHNEQFF
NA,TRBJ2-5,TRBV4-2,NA,TGTGCCAGCAGCCAAGAAGATTACCAGGGCAACCAAGAGACCCAGTACTTC,CASSQEDYQGNQETQYF
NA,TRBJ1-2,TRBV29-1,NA,TGCAGCGTGGGCAGGGTTGTGCATGGCTACACCTTC,CSVGRVVHGYTF
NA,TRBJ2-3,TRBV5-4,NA,TGTGCCAGCAGCTTGAGGAGAGATTCTAGCACAGATACGCAGTATTTT,CASSLRRDSSTDTQYF
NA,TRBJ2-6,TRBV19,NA,TGTGCCACAACCTTGAGAACAGGGCTACACTCTGGGGCCAACGTCCTGACTTTC,CATTLRTGLHSGANVLTF
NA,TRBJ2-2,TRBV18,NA,TGTGCCAGCTCACCTAAACCCAGGGTGAACACCGGGGAGCTGTTTTTT,CASSPKPRVNTGELFF
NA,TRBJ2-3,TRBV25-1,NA,TGTGCCAGCGGAGGGGGCGCAGATACGCAGTATTTT,CASGGGADTQYF
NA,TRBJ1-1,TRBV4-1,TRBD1,TGCGCCAGCATCTCCGGGACAGGGTTCACTGAAGCTTTCTTT,CASISGTGFTEAFF
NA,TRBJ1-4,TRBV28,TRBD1,TGTGCCAGCAGCCCCGGGACAGGGACTTGGGAAACTAATGAAAAACTGTTTTTT,CASSPGTGTWETNEKLFF
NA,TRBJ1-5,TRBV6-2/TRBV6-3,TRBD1,TGTGCCAGCAGTTACATCGGGACAGTAAGCAATCAGCCCCAGCATTTT,CASSYIGTVSNQPQHF
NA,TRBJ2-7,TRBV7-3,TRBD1,TGTGCCAGCAGCCCCCATTCCCCGGGACAGGGTGCCTACGAGCAGTACTTC,CASSPHSPGQGAYEQYF
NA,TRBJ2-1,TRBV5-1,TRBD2,TGCGCCAGCAGCTTGGTCGCGGGAGTTGGGGATGAGCAGTTCTTC,CASSLVAGVGDEQFF
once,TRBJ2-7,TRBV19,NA,TGTGCCAGTAGTGGGGGGTACGAGCAGTACTTC,CASSGGYEQYF
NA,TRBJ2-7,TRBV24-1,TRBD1,TGTGCCACCAGTGATCCTGGACAGGGCGGAAAGTACGAGCAGTACTTC,CATSDPGQGGKYEQYF
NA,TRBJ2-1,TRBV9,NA,TGTGCCAGCAGCGTATCGTTAAGTGAGGGGGGGCCCGGTGAGCAGTTCTTC,CASSVSLSEGGPGEQFF
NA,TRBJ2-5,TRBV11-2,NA,TGTGCCAGCAGCCGACTTTCTCGGGGGCGCGAGACCCAGTACTTC,CASSRLSRGRETQYF
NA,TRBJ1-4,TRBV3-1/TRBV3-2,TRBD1,TGTGCCAGCAGCCGGAAGGTGGGACAGGGAAATGAAAAACTGTTTTTT,CASSRKVGQGNEKLFF
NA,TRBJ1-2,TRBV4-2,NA,TGTGCCAGCAGCCAAGATAGGGGTTTCGGCTATGGCTACACCTTC,CASSQDRGFGYGYTF
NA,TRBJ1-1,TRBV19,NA,TGTGCCAGTCGCCCTCTGGGCGCGAACACTGAAGCTTTCTTT,CASRPLGANTEAFF
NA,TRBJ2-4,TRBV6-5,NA,TGTGCCAGCAGTTATCGGGACGAAAACATTCAGTACTTC,CASSYRDENIQYF
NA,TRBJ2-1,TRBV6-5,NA,TGTGCCAGCAGTTATGAAGGGAGACAGTCGGATGAGCAGTTCTTC,CASSYEGRQSDEQFF
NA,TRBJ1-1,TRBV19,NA,TGTGCCAGTAGTCCCCATCGCGGGGGCTGGACTGAAGCTTTCTTT,CASSPHRGGWTEAFF
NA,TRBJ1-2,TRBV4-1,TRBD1,TGCGCCAGCAGCCAAGATCGGTCCAGGGGGCTGGATGGCTACACCTTC,CASSQDRSRGLDGYTF
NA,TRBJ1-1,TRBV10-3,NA,TGTGCCATCAGTGATATGGGGGGAAACACTGAAGCTTTCTTT,CAISDMGGNTEAFF
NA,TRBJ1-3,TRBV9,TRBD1,TGTGCCAGCAGCGTCTCCGGGACAGGGGGCTCTGGAAACACCATATATTTT,CASSVSGTGGSGNTIYF
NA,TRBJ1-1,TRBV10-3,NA,TGTGCCATCAGTGAGTCGCCTGGGGACGCTGAAGCTTTCTTT,CAISESPGDAEAFF
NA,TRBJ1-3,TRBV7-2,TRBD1,TGTGCCAGCAGCCCCGAGGAGGGGGCCTCTGGAAACACCATATATTTT,CASSPEEGASGNTIYF
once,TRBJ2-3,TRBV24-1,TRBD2,TGTGCCACCGGCACTAGCGGGAGGGCCAGGACAGATACGCAGTATTTT,CATGTSGRARTDTQYF
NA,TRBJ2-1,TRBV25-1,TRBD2,TGTGCCAGCAGTGAATTCGCGGGAGGGTACAATGAGCAGTTCTTC,CASSEFAGGYNEQFF
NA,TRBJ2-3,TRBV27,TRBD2,TGTGCCAGCAGTGTAACCGGGACTAGCAACACAGATACGCAGTATTTT,CASSVTGTSNTDTQYF
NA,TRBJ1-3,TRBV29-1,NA,TGCAGCGTTGTCGTAACCGTTTCCTCAGACTCTGGAAACACCATATATTTT,CSVVVTVSSDSGNTIYF
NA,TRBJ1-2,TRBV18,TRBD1,TGTGCCAGCTCACCGCCTCCGGGACAGGGCTATGGCTACACCTTC,CASSPPPGQGYGYTF
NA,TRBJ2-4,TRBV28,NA,TGTGCCAGCAGTTTCCCAACCCTAGGGGTAAACAAAAACATTCAGTACTTC,CASSFPTLGVNKNIQYF
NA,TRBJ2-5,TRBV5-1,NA,TGCGCCAGCAGCTTGGGACGGCTACAAGAGACCCAGTACTTC,CASSLGRLQETQYF
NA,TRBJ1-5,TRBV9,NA,TGTGCCAGCCCTGTGCAGCCCCAGCATTTT,CASPVQPQHF
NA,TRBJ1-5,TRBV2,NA,TGTGCCAGCATACGGGAAGGGATTCAGCCCCAGCATTTT,CASIREGIQPQHF
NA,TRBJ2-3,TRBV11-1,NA,TGTGCCAGCAGCTTAGCTCCTCGGGATACGCAGTATTTT,CASSLAPRDTQYF
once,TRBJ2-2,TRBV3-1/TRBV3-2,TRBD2,TGTGCCAGCAGCCCGAGGGAGGGATTTAGCAGGTTGTACACCGGGGAGCTGTTTTTT,CASSPREGFSRLYTGELFF
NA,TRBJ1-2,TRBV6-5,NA,TGTGCCAGCAGTTTGTGGGGGAGCGGCTACACCTTC,CASSLWGSGYTF